This T cell receptor beta chain was profiled in a study of blood T cell repertoires in COVID-19. Trimming took 7 bases from V and 6 from J; bases not matched to a gene: 13. The CDR3 contains 14 residues. Germline V gene data show CDR1 as SGHRS and CDR2 as YFSETQ. The method was immunoSEQ multiplex PCR; TCRdb's version includes in-frame clones alone and lacks a portion of them. The table shows around 110,000 clones, with more than 70% occurring only once. This clone turned up a few times. The chain joins TRBV5-1 to TRBJ2-7, with 7 bases matching TRBD1. Sequenced: peripheral blood. The receptor comes from a man aged 50-59 years with active or convalescent COVID-19. The chain's CDR3 is CASSLRQGLGEQYF. CDR3 bases: TGCGCCAGCTCACTTCGACAGGGTCTCGGCGAGCAGTACTTC.